This T cell receptor beta chain came from a study of CD8 T cells in ankylosing spondylitis. General study points: Ankylosing spondylitis blood appeared to be characterized by a TCR beta motif of eight highly homologous variants.

Using quantitative 5'-RACE with molecular barcodes, the authors made TCR beta libraries. TCRdb reprocessed the 5' RACE reads via MiXCR and lists one record per CDR3 protein. Of 750,000 to 850,000 distinct CDR3 sequences listed, approximately 10% are singletons. Trimming stripped 3 bases from V and 3 bases from J, with 9 bases between. Germline CDR1 and CDR2: SQVTM and ANQGSEA. The CDR3 sequence is 14 residues long. Notes on this clonotype: The antigen remains undetermined.

This clonotype was obtained from a male donor with ankylosing spondylitis. V is TRBV29-1 and J is TRBJ2-6; D possibly uses TRBD1 or TRBD2 (5 bases each). The specimen sequenced was blood, either unsorted or a sorted T cell fraction (not recorded which). The CDR3 sequence is CSVEQGDGANVLTF. In DNA, the CDR3 is TGCAGCGTTGAGCAGGGAGATGGGGCCAACGTCCTGACTTTC.